The clone carrying this T cell receptor (beta chain) was seen a few times. The sample comes from a study of T-cell memory formation after mild COVID-19. TCRdb ran MiXCR on the 5' RACE reads and lists one entry per CDR3 protein. The table lists around 300,000 distinct CDR3 sequences, roughly 21% of them singletons. The germline gives CDR1 SEHNR, CDR2 FQNEAQ (reference sequence). CDR3 length: 15 residues. V lost 4 bases to trimming and J lost 3 bases, with 14 bases between them. V and J are TRBV7-9 and TRBJ2-3; tentatively, D is TRBD2 (6 bases). This sequence originates from a man younger than 35 who had mild COVID-19 (a few samples of this study predate the infection). Cell type and time point are not known. Sequencing input: PBMCs or a T cell subset sorted from them (not recorded which). This chain's CDR3 is CASSSRGRETDTQYF. CDR3 bases: TGTGCCAGCAGCTCGCGGGGCCGGGAAACAGATACGCAGTATTTT.